This TCR beta chain was captured by sequencing in a study of glioma-infiltrating T cells. Details on this clonotype: Antigen: not known.

CDR3 length equals 13 residues. V was cut by 7 bases and J by 4 bases, with 13 bases left in between. Germline CDR1 and CDR2: MGHDK and SYGVNS. Study-wide results and caveats: CDR3 overlap between tissue and blood was very small. Non-neoplastic patients had below-expected tissue-blood divergence, while all gliomas exceeded expectation.

Using RNA template, CDR3s of TCR alpha and beta were amplified with iRepertoire arm-PCR. Input was roughly 85-400 ng of tissue mRNA or PBMC total RNA. TCRdb reanalysed the multiplex PCR reads using MiXCR and keeps one entry per CDR3 protein. Seen here are some 5,000 distinct CDR3 sequences, around two fifths observed once, and the top ten hold approximately 24%. This receptor was obtained from a human donor with low-grade glioma or glioblastoma, undergoing nonglioma brain surgery, or in good health (not recorded which). The sequenced sample consisted of glioma tissue, nonneoplastic brain tissue, or PBMCs (not recorded which). The chain uses TRBV25-1 and TRBJ1-2, with D perhaps TRBD1 (5 bases). CDR3 region: CASTSDKFYGYTF. CDR3 coding DNA: TGTGCCAGCACCTCGGACAAATTCTATGGCTACACCTTC.